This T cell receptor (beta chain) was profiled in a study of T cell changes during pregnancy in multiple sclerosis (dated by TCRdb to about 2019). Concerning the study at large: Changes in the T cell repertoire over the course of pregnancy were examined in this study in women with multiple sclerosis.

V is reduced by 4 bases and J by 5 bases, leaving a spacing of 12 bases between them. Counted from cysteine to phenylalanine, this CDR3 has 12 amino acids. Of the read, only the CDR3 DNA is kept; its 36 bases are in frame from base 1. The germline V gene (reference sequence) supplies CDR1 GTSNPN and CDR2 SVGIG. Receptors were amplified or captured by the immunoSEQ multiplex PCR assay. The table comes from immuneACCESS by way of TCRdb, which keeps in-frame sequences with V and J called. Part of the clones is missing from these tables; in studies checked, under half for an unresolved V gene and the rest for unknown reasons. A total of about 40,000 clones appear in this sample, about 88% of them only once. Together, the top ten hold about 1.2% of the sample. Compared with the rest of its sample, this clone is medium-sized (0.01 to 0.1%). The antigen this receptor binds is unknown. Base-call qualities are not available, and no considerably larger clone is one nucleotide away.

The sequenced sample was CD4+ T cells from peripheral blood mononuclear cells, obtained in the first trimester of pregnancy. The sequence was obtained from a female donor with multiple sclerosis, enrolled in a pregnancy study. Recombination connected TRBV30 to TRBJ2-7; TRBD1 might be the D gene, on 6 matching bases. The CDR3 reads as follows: CAWTSRGHEQYF. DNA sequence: TGTGCCTGGACATCCAGGGGACACGAGCAGTACTTC.